Listed below are T cell receptor beta chains from one sample, sequenced in a study of control samples from healthy donors and cancer patients. Using immunoSEQ multiplex PCR, the repertoire was profiled, and TCRdb retains in-frame clones only, with some absent. Of tens of thousands of clones listed, around 87% are singletons. The specimen was PBMCs. The receptors were sampled from a woman in her forties or fifties with head and neck cancer. Each CDR3 is given with its conserved first and last residue. D genes are given only for firm matches. Only some rows state a clone size, as once, few, many or a class for expanded clones.

.	TRBD2	TRBV2	TRBJ2-7	TGTGCCAGCATGGTAACTAGCGGGGGGTCCCCGTACGAGCAGTACTTC	CASMVTSGGSPYEQYF
once	TRBD1	TRBV28	TRBJ1-2	TGTGCCAGCAGGATCCCGGGACAGGGGACCTATGGCTACACCTTC	CASRIPGQGTYGYTF
.	TRBD2	TRBV30	TRBJ2-3	TGTGCCTGGAGTGGAGGGGCTAGCGGATTCACAGATACGCAGTATTTT	CAWSGGASGFTDTQYF
.	TRBD1	TRBV5-5	TRBJ1-5	TGTGCCAGCAGCCGAAGGACAGGGAAAAACTATAGCAATCAGCCCCAGCATTTT	CASSRRTGKNYSNQPQHF
once	TRBD1	TRBV2	TRBJ1-5	TGTGCCAGCAGCTCCGGGACAGGGGGCAGGAAGAGCAATCAGCCCCAGCATTTT	CASSSGTGGRKSNQPQHF
.	.	TRBV7-7	TRBJ1-6	TGTGCCAGCAGCCCTAGAGGAGGACAGAGGGGTTCACCCCTCCACTTT	CASSPRGGQRGSPLHF
.	.	TRBV4-3	TRBJ1-3	TGCGCCAGCAGCCAAGATACATGGGACACCATATATTTT	CASSQDTWDTIYF
once	.	TRBV28	TRBJ2-7	TGTGCCACCCCGGACAAGAGGATGTACGAGCAGTACTTC	CATPDKRMYEQYF
once	.	TRBV28	TRBJ1-5	TGTGCCAGCAGTTTATTAGGGGGGCCGAGTCGAGATCAGCCCCAGCATTTT	CASSLLGGPSRDQPQHF
.	.	TRBV19	TRBJ1-6	TGTGCCAGTAGTATACTCCCAGGGGCCCGCAATTCACCCCTCCACTTT	CASSILPGARNSPLHF